The clone carrying this T cell receptor (beta chain) has only a few counts. V was clipped by 6 bases and J by 2 bases, with 16 bases between them. Germline V gene sequence: CDR1 MDHEN, CDR2 SYDVKM. The CDR3 sequence is 16 residues long. TCRdb called the RT-PCR reads again in MiXCR, with one record for every CDR3 protein. Here the sample spans 550,000 to 750,000 distinct CDR3 sequences, approximately 15% being singletons. Input material: memory CD4+ T cells from blood. The receptor was isolated from a female donor in good health, serving as a healthy control. The gene calls are TRBV28 and TRBJ2-2, with D tentatively TRBD1 (6 bases). In DNA, the CDR3 is TGTGCCAGCAGCCGTACTACAGGGTACAACACCGGGGAGCTGTTTTTT. Translating it yields CASSRTTGYNTGELFF. The full variable domain, its missing parts supplied by reference TRBV28 and TRBJ2-2, is DVKVTQSSRYLVKRTGEKVFLECVQDMDHENMFWYRQDPGLGLRLIYFSYDVKMKEKGDIPEGYSVSREKKERFSLILESASTNQTSMYLCASSRTTGYNTGELFFGEGSRLTVL.